The clone carrying this TCR beta chain has at least ten counts. The data were obtained in a study of T cells in Graves' hyperthyroidism and ophthalmopathy. There were TCR beta CDR3 regions amplified from RNA transcripts. Initially, a first-round RT-PCR of the TCR CDR3 employed the HTBI primer set. TCRdb re-analysed the multiplex PCR reads in MiXCR, keeping a single row per CDR3 protein. The sample holds roughly 600,000 distinct CDR3 sequences, approximately 14% seen once. 10 ml fresh peripheral blood yielded the PBMCs. The germline CDR1 and CDR2 sequences are MNHEY and SVGEGT. The CDR3 runs to 19 residues. V was pared by 7 bases and J by 1 base, with 18 bases of the junction left unmatched.

Sequencing input: blood. V is TRBV6-2 or TRBV6-3 and J is TRBJ1-5, with 8 positions matching TRBD1. The TCR sequence derives from a woman aged 50 to 60 with Graves' ophthalmopathy. The CDR3 DNA is TGTGCCAGCATGTCCCCACCTGGACAGGGACGTAAGAGCAATCAGCCCCAGCATTTT. Its translation: CASMSPPGQGRKSNQPQHF.